This T cell receptor beta chain was identified in a study of OX40 agonist ivuxolimab in advanced cancers. Turning to the overall study: Ivuxolimab was an agonistic, fully human IgG2 monoclonal antibody directed against OX40 (CD134), a costimulatory receptor. The point of sequencing TCRbeta in the periphery was to test whether ivuxolimab changed TCR sequence diversity and drove clonal T-cell expansion. A male proportion of roughly 80% and a mean age of roughly 58 years, ranging from roughly 23 to 85, were recorded for the dose-escalation cohort. Intravenous ivuxolimab was administered to patients every 2 weeks at six dose levels: 0.01, 0.1, 0.3, 1.5, 3 and 10 mg/kg. Of the approximately 50 patients in dose escalation, about 20 had hepatocellular carcinoma, some 15 had melanoma, 9 had renal cell carcinoma and 9 had head and neck cancer. Partial responses occurred in three dose-escalation patients: two with cutaneous melanoma and one with hepatocellular carcinoma. Prior anti-PD-1, anti-PD-L1 or anti-CTLA-4 therapy was permitted, and checkpoint inhibitors had been received by roughly 42% of dose-escalation patients. The paper covers the monotherapy dose-escalation part of the phase I ivuxolimab trial, which included N = 52 patients. Results and caveats for the whole study, not just this receptor: At doses from 0.1 to 3.0 mg/kg, clonal expansion was seen in both CD4+ and CD8+ blood T cells between baseline and week 6. Low levels of normalized T-cell clonal expansion were also seen in some nonresponding patients. Partial responders in the 0.1-3.0 mg/kg groups had among the lowest normalized peripheral clonal expansion, especially among CD8+ T cells. On average, CD8+ T cells showed more expanded clones than CD4+ T cells after ivuxolimab. The antigen specificity of the clonally expanded peripheral T cells was not determined.

Comments on this clone: This clone's antigen is unknown. Within one base of it there is no much larger clone, and no base qualities were kept.

The CDR1 and CDR2 encoded by the germline V gene are MNHNS and SASEGT. From its cysteine to its phenylalanine, the CDR3 spans 14 amino acids. Just CDR3 DNA is preserved here, 42 bases in frame from base 1. Here V drops 7 bases and J drops 9 bases, and the junction holds 9 bases not matched to any gene. Patients with a history of autoimmune disease or receiving systemic immunosuppression were excluded from the trial. Peripheral blood for TCR sequencing was drawn from every dose cohort at baseline, at cycle 4 day 1 and at cycle 7 day 1. The samples were taken from a phase I, first-in-human, multicenter, open-label dose-escalation trial of ivuxolimab. Adults with locally advanced or metastatic melanoma, renal cell, hepatocellular, or head and neck squamous cell carcinoma were enrolled in the trial. CD4+ and CD8+ T cells were sorted separately from peripheral blood before TCR sequencing. Genomic DNA was extracted from sorted cells for sequencing of the TCRbeta CDR3 region. The immunoSEQ Assay was used for sequencing of TCRbeta CDR3 regions. TCRdb retrieved this table from immuneACCESS and kept in-frame rearrangements only. Not all clones are present; in checked studies, unresolved V genes account for under half, and no reason is known for the remainder. The sample data list tens of thousands of clones, and around 89% of these were observed just once. Of the sample, about 33% is held by the ten largest clones.

The clonotype comes from an adult with an advanced solid tumor such as melanoma, head and neck, liver or kidney cancer. This specimen consisted of CD4+ or CD8+ T cells sorted from blood, obtained in a trial of the OX40 agonist ivuxolimab. Recombination joined TRBV6-1 with TRBJ2-1; the central 10 bases match TRBD2. This receptor has the CDR3 CASTKTGTSAEQFF. The nucleotide sequence reads as follows: TGTGCCAGCACCAAAACCGGGACTAGCGCTGAGCAGTTCTTC.